This T cell receptor (beta chain) is drawn from a study of cytomegalovirus exposure and HLA in healthy donors. Study as a whole: The 100 to 150 validation repertoires used the same platform as the roughly 670 first-cohort repertoires, a later analysis reported.

Trimming left V 7 bases short and J 0 bases short, with 8 bases between. The CDR3 runs to 13 residues. Germline V gene sequence: CDR1 MDHEN, CDR2 SYDVKM. As for this clone: Its cognate antigen is unknown.

Clones were read by immunoSEQ multiplex PCR, and TCRdb kept only the in-frame ones, dropping some. Of 130,000 to 150,000 clones in the sample, 90% were seen once. Findings and limits, study-wide: Cytomegalovirus-associated status was assigned to fewer than 200 TCR beta chains.

The V call is TRBV28, the J call TRBJ2-3; maybe TRBD2 (6 bases). Material for sequencing was PBMCs. The sequence came from a woman in her 30s in good health and CMV-seropositive. This CDR3 reads CASTGTSTDTQYF. The DNA of the CDR3 is TGTGCCAGCACGGGGACTAGCACAGATACGCAGTATTTT.